Reported below is one TCR beta chain. Its antigen is as yet unknown. The sample originates from a study of siplizumab effects on memory and regulatory T cells. The study, taken as a whole, reports: No more than a minor fraction of alloreactive clones could be traced back to unstimulated subsets.

Germline CDR1 SEHNR, CDR2 FQNEAQ (reference sequence). Deletions cut 5 bases from V and 8 bases from J, with 13 bases between. The CDR3 contains 13 residues. Each sample had around 9.1 x 10^4 TCR templates assayed. TCRdb's copy holds only in-frame clones and misses some; the assay was immunoSEQ multiplex PCR. In the table there are around 110,000 clones, about 94% of which are singletons. The V and J genes are TRBV7-9 and TRBJ1-3, with D unresolved. The source is a human donor in good health. The specimen sequenced was non-Treg CD4+ T cells sorted from blood. Here the CDR3 reads CASSREVLDTIYF. CDR3 DNA sequence: TGTGCCAGCAGCCGCGAAGTCTTGGACACCATATATTTT.